The source of this T cell receptor beta chain is a study of cytomegalovirus exposure and HLA in healthy donors. CDR1 is SEHNR and CDR2 is FQNEAQ in the germline V gene (reference sequence). The V and J ends lost 5 bases and 0 bases, in that order; junction bases with no gene match: 8. The CDR3 contains 16 residues. PCR involved 60 Vbeta and 13 Jbeta primers. Libraries were prepared by immunoSEQ multiplex PCR; TCRdb keeps only in-frame clonotypes and omits some of them. The table lists some 130,000 clones, around three quarters of them singletons. A remark on this clone: Its antigen is still unknown.

Study-level findings and limits: Being productive about 87% or about 30% of the time was typical of most TCR beta V segments in an earlier analysis.

The sequencing input was PBMCs. The sequence was obtained from a man between 18 and 35 years old in good health and CMV-seronegative. The chain couples TRBV7-9 to TRBJ2-7, with 9 bases lining up with TRBD2. CDR3 nucleotides: TGTGCCAGCAGCCAAACTAGCGGGCCAAGCTCCTACGAGCAGTACGTC. Its translation is CASSQTSGPSSYEQYV.